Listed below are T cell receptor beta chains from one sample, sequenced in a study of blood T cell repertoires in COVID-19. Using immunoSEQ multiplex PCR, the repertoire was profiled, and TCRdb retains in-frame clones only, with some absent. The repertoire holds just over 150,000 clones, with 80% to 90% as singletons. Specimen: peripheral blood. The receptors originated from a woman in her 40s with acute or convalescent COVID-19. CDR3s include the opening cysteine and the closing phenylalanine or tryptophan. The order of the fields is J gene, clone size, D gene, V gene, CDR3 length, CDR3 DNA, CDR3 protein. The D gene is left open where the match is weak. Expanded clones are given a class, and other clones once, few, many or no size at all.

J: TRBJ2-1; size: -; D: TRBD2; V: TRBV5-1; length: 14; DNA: TGCGCCAGCAGCTTGACTAGCGGGGGTAACGAGCAGTTCTTC; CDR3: CASSLTSGGNEQFF
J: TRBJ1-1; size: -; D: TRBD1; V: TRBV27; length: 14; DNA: TGTGCCAGCACCTCGGACAGGACAAACACTGAAGCTTTCTTT; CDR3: CASTSDRTNTEAFF
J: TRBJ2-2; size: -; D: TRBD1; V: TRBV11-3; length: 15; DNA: TGTGCCAGCAGCACCGGGACAGGGGTGGTCAGGGAGCTGTTTTTT; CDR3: CASSTGTGVVRELFF
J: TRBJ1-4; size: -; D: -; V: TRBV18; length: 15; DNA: TGTGCCAGCTCACCCCAGGTGGCAACTAATGAAAAACTGTTTTTT; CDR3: CASSPQVATNEKLFF
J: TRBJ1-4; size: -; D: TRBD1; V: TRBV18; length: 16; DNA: TGTGCCAGCTCACAACGGACAGGCGCCGGCAATGAAAAACTGTTTTTT; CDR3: CASSQRTGAGNEKLFF
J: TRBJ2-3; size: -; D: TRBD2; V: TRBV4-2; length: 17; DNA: TGTGCCAGCAGCCCCCCCCAACTAGCGGGGGCCGGGGATACGCAGTATTTT; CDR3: CASSPPQLAGAGDTQYF
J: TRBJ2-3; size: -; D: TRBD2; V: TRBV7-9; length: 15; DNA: TGTGCCAGCAGCTTAGTCGGGGGGAACACAGATACGCAGTATTTT; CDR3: CASSLVGGNTDTQYF
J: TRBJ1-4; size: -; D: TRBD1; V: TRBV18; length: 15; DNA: TGTGCCAGCTCACCACGCCAGGGGGCTTGGGAAAAACTGTTTTTT; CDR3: CASSPRQGAWEKLFF
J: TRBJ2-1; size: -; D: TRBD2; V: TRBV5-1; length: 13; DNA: TGCGCCGGATCAATGGGGGAGGGCGATGAGCAGTTCTTC; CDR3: CAGSMGEGDEQFF
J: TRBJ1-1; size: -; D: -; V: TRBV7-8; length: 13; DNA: TGTGCCAGCAGCTTAGGTCCAGACACTGAAGCTTTCTTT; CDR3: CASSLGPDTEAFF
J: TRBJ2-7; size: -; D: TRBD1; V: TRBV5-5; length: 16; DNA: TGTGCCAGCAGCTTGGGACCGGGACAGGGTCTCTACGAGCAGTACTTC; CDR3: CASSLGPGQGLYEQYF
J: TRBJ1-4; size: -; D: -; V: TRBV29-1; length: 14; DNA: TGCAGCGTTGGTTTAGGACTGTTGAATGAAAAACTGTTTTTT; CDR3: CSVGLGLLNEKLFF
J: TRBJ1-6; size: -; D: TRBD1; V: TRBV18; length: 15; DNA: TGTGCCAGCTCACCCGGGACAGGAGATAATTCACCCCTCCACTTT; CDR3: CASSPGTGDNSPLHF
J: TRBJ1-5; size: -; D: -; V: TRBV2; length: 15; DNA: TGTGCCAGCAGTGAAGCTCAGGGCCCAAATCAGCCCCAGCATTTT; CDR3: CASSEAQGPNQPQHF
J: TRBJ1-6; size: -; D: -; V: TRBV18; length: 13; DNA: TGTGCCAGCTCACCAAACACAGGTTCACCCCTCCACTTT; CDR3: CASSPNTGSPLHF
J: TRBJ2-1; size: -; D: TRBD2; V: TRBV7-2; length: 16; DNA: TGTGCCAGCAGTCCAGGAGGTGGGAGGGCCTACAATGAGCAGTTCTTC; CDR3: CASSPGGGRAYNEQFF
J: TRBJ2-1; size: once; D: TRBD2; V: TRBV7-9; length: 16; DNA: TGTGCCAGCAGCTCCCTCCTAGCGGGAGTCTACAATGAGCAGTTCTTC; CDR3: CASSSLLAGVYNEQFF
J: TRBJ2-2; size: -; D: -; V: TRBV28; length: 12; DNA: TGTGCCTATACAGCGAACACCGGGGAGCTGTTTTTT; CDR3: CAYTANTGELFF
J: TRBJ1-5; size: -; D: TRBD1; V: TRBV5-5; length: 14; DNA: TGTGCCAGCAGCCATTGGACAGGGGATCAGCCCCAGCATTTT; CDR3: CASSHWTGDQPQHF
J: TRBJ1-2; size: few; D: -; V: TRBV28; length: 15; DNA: TGTGCCAGCAGTTTAATCGGGGGGGGCGGGTTTGGCTACACCTTC; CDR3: CASSLIGGGGFGYTF
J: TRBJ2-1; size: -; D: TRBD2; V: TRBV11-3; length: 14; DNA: TGTGCCAGCAGCATCCCTAGCGGGGTAAATGAGCAGTTCTTC; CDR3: CASSIPSGVNEQFF
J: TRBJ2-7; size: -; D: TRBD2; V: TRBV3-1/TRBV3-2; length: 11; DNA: TGTGCCAGCGCGGGGGTCTACGAGCAGTACTTC; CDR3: CASAGVYEQYF
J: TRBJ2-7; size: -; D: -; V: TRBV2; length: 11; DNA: TGTGCCAGCAGACTTTCCTACGAGCAGTACTTC; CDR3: CASRLSYEQYF
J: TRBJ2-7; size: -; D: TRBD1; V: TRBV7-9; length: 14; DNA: TGTGCCAGCAGCTTAGGTTCAGGGGGATACGAGCAGTACTTC; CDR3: CASSLGSGGYEQYF
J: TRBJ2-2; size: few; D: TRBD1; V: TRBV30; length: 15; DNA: TGTGCCTGGAACCCGGGACAGGGAAACACCGGGGAGCTGTTTTTT; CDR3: CAWNPGQGNTGELFF
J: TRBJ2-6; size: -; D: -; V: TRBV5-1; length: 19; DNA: TGCGCCAGCAGCTTGCGTAGGCAGGCCCGTGGCTCTGGGGCCAACGTCCTGACTTTC; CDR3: CASSLRRQARGSGANVLTF
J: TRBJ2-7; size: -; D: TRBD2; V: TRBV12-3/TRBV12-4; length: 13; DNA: TGTGCCAGCAGCCAGGGACTAGCGAATGAGCAGTACTTC; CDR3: CASSQGLANEQYF
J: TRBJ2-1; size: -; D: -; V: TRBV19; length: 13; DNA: TGTGCCAGTAGTATAATTCAATACAATGAGCAGTTCTTC; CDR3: CASSIIQYNEQFF
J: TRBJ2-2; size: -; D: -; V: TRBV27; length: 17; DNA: TGTGCCAGCAGTTTAGCGGGCCCATGGACGGGCACCGGGGAGCTGTTTTTT; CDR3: CASSLAGPWTGTGELFF
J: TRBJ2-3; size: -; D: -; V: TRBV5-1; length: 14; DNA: TGCGCCAGCAGCCCCGCCAGGGTACAAGATACGCAGTATTTT; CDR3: CASSPARVQDTQYF
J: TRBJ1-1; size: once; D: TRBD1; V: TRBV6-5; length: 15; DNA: TGTGCCAGCAGTTTTGGACAGGGGGTCGACACTGAAGCTTTCTTT; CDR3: CASSFGQGVDTEAFF
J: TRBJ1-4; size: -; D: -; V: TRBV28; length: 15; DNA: TGTGCCAGCAGTTTCGGAGGGCCCCTTAGTGAAAAACTGTTTTTT; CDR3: CASSFGGPLSEKLFF
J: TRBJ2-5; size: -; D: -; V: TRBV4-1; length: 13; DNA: TGCGCCAGCAGCCAAGGTCCCTTGGAGACCCAGTACTTC; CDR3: CASSQGPLETQYF
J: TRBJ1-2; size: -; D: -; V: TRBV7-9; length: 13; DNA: TGTGCCAGCAGCCCAGACCCGGGAGGTGGCTACACCTTC; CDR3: CASSPDPGGGYTF
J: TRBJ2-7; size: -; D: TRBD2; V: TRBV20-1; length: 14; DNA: TGCAGTGCTACTGAGACTAGCGGGCCCTACGAGCAGTACTTC; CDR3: CSATETSGPYEQYF